This T cell receptor (beta chain) was captured in a study of blood T cell repertoires in COVID-19. Unmatched junction bases numbered 6, after V lost 6 bases and J lost 8 bases. CDR3 size: 14 residues. Germline lookup yields CDR1 LNHDA and CDR2 SQIVND (reference sequence). Libraries were prepared by immunoSEQ multiplex PCR; TCRdb keeps only in-frame clonotypes and omits some of them. The sample includes hundreds of thousands of clones, under 90% of them seen just once. The J gene is TRBJ2-3, the V gene TRBV19; 12 bases agree with TRBD1. Sequenced input: peripheral blood. The sequence was obtained from a man aged 45-60 years with COVID-19, enrolled during active disease. CDR3 in amino acids: CASRPGQGAGTQYF. CDR3 coding DNA: TGTGCCAGTAGACCGGGACAGGGGGCTGGTACGCAGTATTTT.